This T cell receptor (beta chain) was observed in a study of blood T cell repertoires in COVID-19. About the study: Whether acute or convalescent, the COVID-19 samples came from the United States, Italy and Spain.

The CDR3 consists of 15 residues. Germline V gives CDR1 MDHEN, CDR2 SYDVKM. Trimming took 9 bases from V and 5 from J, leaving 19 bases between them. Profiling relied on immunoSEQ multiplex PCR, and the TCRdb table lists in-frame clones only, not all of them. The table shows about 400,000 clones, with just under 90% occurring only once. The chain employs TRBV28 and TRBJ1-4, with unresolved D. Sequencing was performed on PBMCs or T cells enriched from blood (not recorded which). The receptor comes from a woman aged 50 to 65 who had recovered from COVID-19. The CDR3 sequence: CASISVGLRNEKLFF. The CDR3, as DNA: TGTGCCAGTATCTCCGTGGGCCTGAGAAATGAAAAACTGTTTTTT.